Each of the 22 T cell receptor beta chains below was sequenced from the same sample in a study of blood T cell repertoires in COVID-19. Profiling relied on immunoSEQ multiplex PCR, and the TCRdb table lists in-frame clones only, not all of them. Among approximately 70,000 clones listed, around 90% were seen once. The specimen sequenced was peripheral blood. These TCRs come from a human donor in a cohort sampled during active COVID-19.

This chain joins TRBV28 and TRBJ2-7; 7 positions match TRBD2. V lost 8 bases to trimming and J lost 3 bases; unmatched junction nucleotides: 4. This CDR3 is built from 12 residues. The germline V gene has CDR1 MDHEN and CDR2 SYDVKM. The CDR3 nucleotides read TGTGCCAGCGGGAGGGCCGGCTACGAGCAGTACTTC. Its protein product is CASGRAGYEQYF.

This clone was seen ten or more times. The rearrangement links TRBV11-2 to TRBJ2-1, with 11 bases fitting TRBD2. CDR3 length equals 15 residues. From germline, CDR1 is SGHAT and CDR2 FQNNGV. After removal of 3 bases from V and 9 bases from J, the junction contained 7 bases not matched to a gene. The CDR3 sequence: CASSLGSGRAAEQFF. The CDR3 nucleotides are TGTGCCAGCAGCTTGGGTAGCGGGAGGGCCGCTGAGCAGTTCTTC. The complete variable domain, with remaining parts taken from reference TRBV11-2 and TRBJ2-1, reads EAGVAQSPRYKIIEKRQSVAFWCNPISGHATLYWYQQILGQGPKLLIQFQNNGVVDDSQLPKDRFSAERLKGVDSTLKIQPAKLEDSAVYLCASSLGSGRAAEQFFGPGTRLTVL.

V usage is TRBV7-8 and J usage is TRBJ1-2; D perhaps matches TRBD1 (6 bases). Trimming cost V 5 bases and J 6 bases, with 19 bases left between them. The CDR3 contains 15 residues. Germline values: CDR1 SGHVS, CDR2 FQNEAQ. CDR3 in amino acids: CASSVNQGRGNGYTF. The CDR3 nucleotides read TGTGCCAGCAGCGTAAACCAGGGGCGAGGGAATGGCTACACCTTC.

The chain has TRBV9 and TRBJ2-1; a possible D gene is TRBD2 (6 bases). In germline, CDR1 is SGDLS, CDR2 YYNGEE. The V and J ends lost 0 bases and 4 bases respectively, with 11 bases between them. This CDR3 spans 15 amino acids. Here the CDR3 reads CASSVGVGRYNEQFF. CDR3 bases: TGTGCCAGCAGCGTAGGAGTCGGGAGATACAATGAGCAGTTCTTC. Filled out from reference TRBV9 and TRBJ2-1, the complete variable domain reads DSGVTQTPKHLITATGQRVTLRCSPRSGDLSVYWYQQSLDQGLQFLIQYYNGEERAKGNILERFSAQQFPDLHSELNLSSLELGDSALYFCASSVGVGRYNEQFFGPGTRLTVL.

The rearrangement joins TRBV6-2 or TRBV6-3 to TRBJ2-5; the match to TRBD2 covers 14 bases. J lost 4 bases, V lost 6 bases, and 10 bases had no gene match. The V gene's germline CDR1 is MNHEY and CDR2 SVGEGT. The CDR3 runs 17 residues. CDR3 protein: CASSPARTSGGLETQYF. DNA for the CDR3: TGTGCCAGCAGCCCCGCCCGGACTAGCGGGGGGCTAGAGACCCAGTACTTC.

The CDR3 DNA is TGCAGTGCCCAGATCCAAGAGACCCAGTACTTC. Its translation: CSAQIQETQYF. V gene TRBV20-1 combines with J gene TRBJ2-5, with D uncertain. This CDR3 is built from 11 residues. In germline, CDR1 is DFQATT, CDR2 SNEGSKA (reference sequence). V gave up 6 bases and J gave up 1 base, with 6 bases separating them.

The chain combines TRBV5-4 with TRBJ1-1, with TRBD1 matching over 7 bases. CDR3 length equals 13 residues. The germline gives CDR1 SGHNT, CDR2 YYREEE (reference sequence). The CDR3 sequence: CASEGASATEAFF. CDR3 bases: TGTGCTAGCGAGGGGGCGTCGGCCACTGAAGCTTTCTTT.

The genes are TRBV7-3 and TRBJ2-6; 10 nucleotides line up with TRBD2. V lost 5 bases, J lost 0 bases, and 4 bases stayed unmatched. Germline assignment: CDR1 SGHTA and CDR2 FQGTGA. The CDR3 has 17 amino acids. The CDR3 DNA reads as TGTGCCAGCAGCCGGCTAGCGGGAGTCTCTGGGGCCAACGTCCTGACTTTC. Encoded protein: CASSRLAGVSGANVLTF.

This chain links TRBV6-2 or TRBV6-3 with TRBJ2-1, with 8 bases fitting TRBD2. This CDR3 comprises 15 residues. Per germline, CDR1 MNHEY and CDR2 SVGEGT. The ends lost 4 bases at V and 2 bases at J; junction bases unmatched: 4. This CDR3 reads CASSLRTSPYNEQFF. Written as DNA, the CDR3 is TGTGCCAGCAGTTTACGGACTAGCCCCTACAATGAGCAGTTCTTC.

This clone showed up just once. This sequence joins TRBV2 and TRBJ1-1, with a possible D match to TRBD1 (5 bases). Germline assignment: CDR1 SNHLY and CDR2 FYNNEI. The germline V and J ends were trimmed by 5 bases and 7 bases, with 20 bases remaining between them. The CDR3 contains 15 residues. In DNA form, the CDR3 reads TGTGCCAGCAGTCCCCGCGGGGGGGTATCGGGTGAAGCTTTCTTT. It encodes CASSPRGGVSGEAFF.

The rearrangement uses TRBV6-4 and TRBJ1-5, with D unclear. The CDR3 runs 15 residues. Germline lookup yields CDR1 MRHNA and CDR2 SNTAGT. V was shortened by 0 bases and J by 1 base, with 7 bases between the two germline ends. In nucleotides, the CDR3 is TGTGCCAGCAGTGACTCGGCGGGGAGCAATCAGCCCCAGCATTTT. Its protein product is CASSDSAGSNQPQHF.

This chain uses TRBV3-1 (or the pseudogene TRBV3-2) with TRBJ1-6, with a possible D match to TRBD1 (6 bases). There are 15 residues in the CDR3. In germline, CDR1 is LGHDT, CDR2 YNNKEL (reference sequence). V dropped 2 bases and J dropped 7 bases, with 12 bases sitting between them. The CDR3 DNA reads TGTGCCAGCAGCCAAACAGGGTGGGGAAATTCACCCCTCCACTTT. Its protein product is CASSQTGWGNSPLHF.

The rearrangement joins TRBV7-6 to TRBJ1-4; weak D call: TRBD1 (5 bases). This CDR3 has 14 residues. Germline V gene sequence: CDR1 SGHVS, CDR2 FNYEAQ. Deletions cut 6 bases from V and 0 bases from J, with 8 bases between. CDR3 region: CASRMTATNEKLFF. CDR3 nucleotides: TGTGCCAGCAGGATGACAGCAACTAATGAAAAACTGTTTTTT.

The rearrangement joins TRBV7-2 to TRBJ2-5; D ambiguous. Trimming took 5 bases from V and 5 from J, leaving 9 bases between them. The CDR3 has 12 amino acids. CDR1 is SGHTA, CDR2 FQGNSA, per germline. DNA of the CDR3: TGTGCCAGCAGCCCTCCCTTGGAGACCCAGTACTTC. Its protein product is CASSPPLETQYF.

The rearrangement uses TRBV3-1 (or the pseudogene TRBV3-2) and TRBJ2-5; TRBD2 matches 8 bases. CDR1 LGHDT and CDR2 YNNKEL come from the germline V gene (reference sequence). The CDR3 runs to 13 residues. Trimming took 1 base from V and 7 from J; bases not matched to a gene: 2. The CDR3 sequence is CASSQALAGTQYF. In DNA, the CDR3 is TGTGCCAGCAGCCAAGCCCTAGCGGGGACCCAGTACTTC.

The gene calls are TRBV28 and TRBJ2-7; the match to TRBD2 covers 8 bases. Looked up from germline, CDR1 is MDHEN and CDR2 is SYDVKM. The CDR3 sequence is 12 residues long. J gave up 4 bases and V 11 bases, and 7 bases lay outside the gene matches. The CDR3 DNA is TGTGCCTCCCGCTCTAGCGGGTACGAGCAGTACTTC. Translation: CASRSSGYEQYF.

This rearrangement joins TRBV24-1 to TRBJ2-3; TRBD2 aligns across 9 bases. The germline CDR1 and CDR2 sequences are KGHDR and SFDVKD. Unmatched junction bases numbered 12, after V lost 9 bases and J lost 9 bases. The CDR3 length is 14 residues. The chain's CDR3 is CATGGREGQETQYF. The CDR3 DNA sequence: TGTGCCACCGGGGGGCGGGAGGGCCAGGAGACGCAGTATTTT.

This chain joins TRBV28 and TRBJ1-1, with 8 bases that match TRBD1. After removal of 6 bases from V and 10 bases from J, the junction contained 10 bases not matched to a gene. Germline V gives CDR1 MDHEN, CDR2 SYDVKM. This CDR3 has 13 amino acids. The CDR3 DNA is TGTGCCAGCAGGCTACATAGGACAGGGATAGCTTTCTTT. Its translation: CASRLHRTGIAFF.

The chain recombines TRBV7-6 with TRBJ2-3; 14 bases map to TRBD2. Germline CDR1 is SGHVS and CDR2 is FNYEAQ. The V segment lost 2 bases and the J segment 4 bases; nucleotides outside the gene matches: 2. CDR3 length: 16 residues. CDR3 DNA: TGTGCCAGCAGCTTAACGACTAGCGGGAGGGCAGATACGCAGTATTTT. It encodes CASSLTTSGRADTQYF. The full variable domain, completed using reference TRBV7-6 and TRBJ2-3, is GAGVSQSPRYKVTKRGQDVALRCDPISGHVSLYWYRQALGQGPEFLTYFNYEAQQDKSGLPNDRFSAERPEGSISTLTIQRTEQRDSAMYRCASSLTTSGRADTQYFGPGTRLTVL.

This clone was detected ten times or more. The chain has TRBV20-1 and TRBJ2-7; 9 positions agree with TRBD1. In germline, CDR1 is DFQATT, CDR2 SNEGSKA (reference sequence). The CDR3 spans 14 residues. Unmatched junction bases numbered 5, after V lost 3 bases and J lost 2 bases. In nucleotides, the CDR3 is TGCAGTGCTAGTCCGACAGGGGGTACCTACGAGCAGTACTTC. Protein sequence: CSASPTGGTYEQYF.

This clone has more than one count but fewer than ten. The chain links TRBV12-3 or TRBV12-4 to TRBJ1-1; 7 positions agree with TRBD1. The CDR3 runs 13 residues. J was trimmed by 5 bases and V by 5 bases; bases with no gene match: 5. CDR3 region: CASSARTGTEAFF. CDR3 coding DNA: TGTGCCAGCAGTGCAAGGACAGGAACTGAAGCTTTCTTT.

The table lists this clone with a count of one. This chain joins TRBV29-1 and TRBJ1-1; TRBD1 agrees at 8 bases. This CDR3 contains 16 residues. Trimming took 6 bases from V and 1 from J; bases not matched to a gene: 13. The germline V gene has CDR1 SQVTM and CDR2 ANQGSEA. CDR3 sequence (DNA): TGCAGCGTCGGGGGACGAACGGACAGGGAGAACACTGAAGCTTTCTTT. Residues: CSVGGRTDRENTEAFF.